This note documents a single T cell receptor (beta chain) sequence. Its antigen is currently unknown. The V gene lost 3 bases and the J gene lost 9 bases, with 9 bases spanning the gap. This CDR3 region has 13 residues. Produced via immunoSEQ multiplex PCR; TCRdb's table is partial and in-frame only. The sample contains 150,000 to 200,000 clones, 80% to 95% of which appear only once. This entry belongs to a study of T cell responses to AZD1222 COVID-19 vaccine. Study as a whole: Pooling of second doses given at about 4 or about 12 weeks was done.

General study points: Reportedly, nearly half the spike-specific TCRs target unmutated variant regions.

This specimen consisted of peripheral blood, obtained on day 0 of AZD1222 vaccination. This sequence joins TRBV12-3 or TRBV12-4 and TRBJ1-6, with a weak D call TRBD1 (5 bases). The sequence was collected from an adult in good health. The CDR3 here is CASSLGVTSPLHF. The CDR3 DNA sequence: TGTGCCAGCAGTTTGGGGGTTACTTCACCCCTCCACTTT.